The subject of this entry is one TCR beta chain. Its antigen is as yet unknown. This CDR3 has 16 amino acids. Germline values: CDR1 MNHEY, CDR2 SMNVEV (reference sequence). V dropped 5 bases and J dropped 7; count of bases not matched to a gene: 14. These data come from a study of lymphopenia after photon versus proton radiotherapy. Findings and caveats of the study: Under photons, naive T cells and diversity fell while effector/memory populations rose. Better survival with proton therapy was suggested as possible, not demonstrated.

Here immunoSEQ multiplex PCR was the method, and the copy in TCRdb shows in-frame clones only, minus some. The sample consists of around 29,000 clones, under 90% of them appearing once. This clonotype was sampled from a woman in her sixties or seventies with pancreatic cancer. Sequenced material: peripheral blood, taken from a patient treated with proton-based radiotherapy. This chain links TRBV27 with TRBJ2-1; TRBD2 matches 7 bases. The CDR3 protein is CASSPGPGLGWNEQFF. For the CDR3, the DNA is TGTGCCAGCAGTCCCGGCCCCGGACTAGGGTGGAATGAGCAGTTCTTC.